Listed below are T cell receptor beta chains from one sample, sequenced in a study of shared clonotypes between healthy human individuals. Clones were sequenced by immunoSEQ multiplex PCR, and TCRdb holds only the in-frame ones, with some missing. The sample shows around 530,000 clones, roughly four fifths of them seen only once. Sequencing input: PBMCs. These receptors were collected from a middle-aged woman in good health. Some clones in this sample may be carry-over from other donors' samples. Both conserved end residues are part of each CDR3. D genes are given only for firm matches. Part of the rows lack a size; the others show once, few, many or a class for expanded clones.

>TRBV7-9|TRBJ2-2|TRBD1|NA
CASSFFQGAHGELFF
TGTGCCAGCAGCTTTTTCCAGGGGGCTCACGGGGAGCTGTTTTTT
>TRBV28|TRBJ2-7|TRBD2|NA
CASVTSGSSYEQYF
TGTGCCAGCGTGACTAGCGGGAGTTCCTACGAGCAGTACTTC
>TRBV4-3|TRBJ2-3|TRBD2|NA
CASSQDLLAGNADTQYF
TGCGCCAGCAGCCAAGATCTCCTAGCGGGAAACGCAGATACGCAGTATTTT
>TRBV5-4|TRBJ1-2|TRBD1|NA
CASSLAGGGGYGYTF
TGTGCCAGCAGCTTGGCAGGGGGCGGAGGCTATGGCTACACCTTC
>TRBV27|TRBJ2-7|TRBD2|NA
CASNPGLAIYEQYF
TGTGCCAGCAATCCGGGACTAGCGATCTACGAGCAGTACTTC
>TRBV28|TRBJ2-5|TRBD2|NA
CASGGLALHF
TGTGCCAGCGGCGGACTAGCACTCCACTTC
>TRBV15|TRBJ2-1|TRBD2|once
CATSRRRRLAGGPSSYNEQFF
TGTGCCACCAGCAGGAGGAGGCGACTAGCGGGAGGGCCCAGCTCCTACAATGAGCAGTTCTTC
>TRBV19|TRBJ1-1|NA|NA
CASIGVLREAFF
TGTGCCAGTATCGGGGTCCTCAGGGAAGCTTTCTTT
>TRBV7-2|TRBJ2-1|TRBD2|NA
CASSPDGTSGRVNEQFF
TGTGCCAGCAGCCCCGACGGGACTAGCGGGAGGGTTAATGAGCAGTTCTTC
>TRBV15|TRBJ2-5|NA|NA
CATSRRFGETQYF
TGTGCCACCAGCAGGAGGTTTGGGGAGACCCAGTACTTC
>TRBV29-1|TRBJ2-2|NA|NA
CSVGVRNTGELFF
TGCAGCGTTGGGGTTAGGAACACCGGGGAGCTGTTTTTT
>TRBV18|TRBJ1-1|TRBD1|NA
CASSLGQGATEAFF
TGTGCCAGCTCATTGGGACAGGGGGCGACTGAAGCTTTCTTT
>TRBV19|TRBJ1-3|NA|NA
CASSIDGRSGNTIYF
TGTGCCAGTAGTATAGACGGGCGCTCTGGAAACACCATATATTTT
>TRBV30|TRBJ2-3|NA|NA
CAWSDGQSTDTQYF
TGTGCCTGGAGTGATGGTCAGAGCACAGATACGCAGTATTTT
>TRBV20-1|TRBJ2-1|NA|NA
CSASSVGEQFF
TGCAGTGCTAGCAGCGTTGGTGAGCAGTTCTTC
>TRBV10-3|TRBJ2-7|TRBD2|NA
CAISEGTSATYEQYF
TGTGCCATCAGCGAGGGGACTAGCGCCACCTACGAGCAGTACTTC
>TRBV10-2|TRBJ2-7|NA|NA
CASSGDNSYEQYF
TGCGCCAGCAGTGGGGACAACTCCTACGAGCAGTACTTC
>TRBV2|TRBJ2-5|NA|NA
CASSEQAREETQYF
TGTGCCAGCAGTGAACAGGCTCGCGAAGAGACCCAGTACTTC
>TRBV30|TRBJ2-5|NA|few
CAWSANRGGETQYF
TGTGCCTGGAGCGCAAACAGGGGGGGGGAGACCCAGTACTTC
>TRBV10-2|TRBJ2-5|TRBD2|NA
CASKGWVAGDRETQYF
TGCGCCAGCAAGGGTTGGGTAGCGGGTGACAGAGAGACCCAGTACTTC
>TRBV4-1|TRBJ1-1|NA|once
CASSIPTGSPERMVNTEAFF
TGCGCCAGCAGCATCCCAACGGGATCCCCCGAAAGGATGGTGAACACTGAAGCTTTCTTT
>TRBV11-2|TRBJ2-7|NA|NA
CASRRAIGILEQYF
TGTGCCAGCCGCAGAGCTATTGGAATTCTCGAGCAGTACTTC
>TRBV19|TRBJ2-6|NA|NA
CASIGVGISGANVLTF
TGTGCCAGTATTGGAGTCGGAATCTCTGGGGCCAACGTCCTGACTTTC
>TRBV29-1|TRBJ2-1|NA|few
CSVGSYNEQFF
TGCAGCGTTGGGTCCTACAATGAGCAGTTCTTC
>TRBV7-9|TRBJ1-2|NA|NA
CASSPLRGLRVNYGYTF
TGTGCCAGCAGCCCCTTAAGGGGCCTTAGGGTTAACTATGGCTACACCTTC
>TRBV6-5|TRBJ1-1|NA|NA
CASNSGTEAFF
TGTGCCAGCAATTCGGGCACTGAAGCTTTCTTT
>TRBV5-4|TRBJ2-3|NA|NA
CASSWDRTDTQYF
TGTGCCAGCAGCTGGGACCGCACAGATACGCAGTATTTT
>TRBV5-1|TRBJ2-3|NA|NA
CASSLTDRTADTQYF
TGCGCCAGCAGCTTGACCGACAGGACCGCAGATACGCAGTATTTT
>TRBV5-1|TRBJ2-1|NA|NA
CASSPDSYNEQFF
TGCGCCAGCAGCCCTGACAGTTACAATGAGCAGTTCTTC
>TRBV19|TRBJ1-4|NA|NA
CASRPDRGYEKLFF
TGTGCCAGTAGACCGGACAGAGGTTATGAGAAACTGTTTTTT
>TRBV5-6|TRBJ2-7|TRBD2|NA
CASSLGTGGGEQYF
TGTGCCAGCAGCTTGGGGACGGGAGGTGGCGAGCAGTACTTC
>TRBV28|TRBJ1-5|TRBD1|NA
CASSLTGTGNNQPQHF
TGTGCCAGCAGCCTAACCGGGACAGGAAACAATCAGCCCCAGCATTTT
>TRBV2|TRBJ2-1|NA|NA
CASSDSWRSAEQFF
TGTGCCAGCAGTGACTCTTGGCGGTCCGCTGAGCAGTTCTTC
>TRBV30|TRBJ2-7|TRBD1|NA
CAWQAGTGRHEQYF
TGTGCCTGGCAAGCCGGGACAGGACGCCACGAGCAGTACTTC
>TRBV19|TRBJ2-3|TRBD1|NA
CASSPTRRDRATDTQYF
TGTGCCAGTAGTCCCACACGTCGGGACAGGGCCACAGATACGCAGTATTTT
>TRBV7-2|TRBJ2-7|TRBD2|NA
CASSLRGLAGSREQYF
TGTGCCAGCAGCTTACGTGGACTAGCGGGATCTCGCGAGCAGTACTTC
>TRBV5-1|TRBJ1-1|TRBD1|NA
CASQTGTDVMNTEAFF
TGCGCCAGTCAAACCGGGACAGACGTTATGAACACTGAAGCTTTCTTT
>TRBV25-1|TRBJ2-5|NA|many
CASSEWGGAVETQYF
TGTGCCAGCAGTGAATGGGGGGGCGCGGTCGAGACCCAGTACTTC
>TRBV20-1|TRBJ2-7|NA|NA
CSGEANYEQYF
TGCAGTGGTGAGGCCAACTACGAGCAGTACTTC
>TRBV30|TRBJ1-4|NA|NA
CAWSVGQGYEKLFF
TGTGCCTGGAGTGTAGGGCAGGGATATGAAAAACTGTTTTTT
>TRBV10-3|TRBJ2-7|NA|NA
CAISGQTSYEQYF
TGCGCCATCAGTGGGCAGACCTCCTACGAGCAGTACTTC
>TRBV29-1|TRBJ1-1|TRBD1|NA
CSVRRGLNTEAFF
TGCAGCGTCCGCAGGGGGCTGAACACTGAAGCTTTCTTT
>TRBV27|TRBJ2-1|NA|NA
CASSPTFSGDNNEQFF
TGTGCCAGCAGTCCGACGTTTAGCGGAGACAACAATGAGCAGTTCTTC
>TRBV9|TRBJ2-3|TRBD2|NA
CASSTSGRDTDTQYF
TGTGCCAGCAGCACTAGCGGGAGGGACACAGATACGCAGTATTTT
>TRBV28|TRBJ2-7|TRBD1|NA
CASSLIGDRAYEQYF
TGTGCCAGCAGTTTAATCGGAGACAGGGCGTACGAGCAGTACTTC
>TRBV5-1|TRBJ2-3|NA|NA
CASSLEGSSTDTQYF
TGCGCCAGCAGCTTGGAAGGATCTAGCACAGATACGCAGTATTTT
>TRBV25-1|TRBJ2-7|NA|NA
CASSEQGREQYF
TGTGCCAGCAGTGAACAGGGACGCGAGCAGTACTTC
>TRBV19|TRBJ1-1|NA|many
CASSSGLNTEAFF
TGTGCCAGTAGTTCAGGGCTCAACACTGAAGCTTTCTTT